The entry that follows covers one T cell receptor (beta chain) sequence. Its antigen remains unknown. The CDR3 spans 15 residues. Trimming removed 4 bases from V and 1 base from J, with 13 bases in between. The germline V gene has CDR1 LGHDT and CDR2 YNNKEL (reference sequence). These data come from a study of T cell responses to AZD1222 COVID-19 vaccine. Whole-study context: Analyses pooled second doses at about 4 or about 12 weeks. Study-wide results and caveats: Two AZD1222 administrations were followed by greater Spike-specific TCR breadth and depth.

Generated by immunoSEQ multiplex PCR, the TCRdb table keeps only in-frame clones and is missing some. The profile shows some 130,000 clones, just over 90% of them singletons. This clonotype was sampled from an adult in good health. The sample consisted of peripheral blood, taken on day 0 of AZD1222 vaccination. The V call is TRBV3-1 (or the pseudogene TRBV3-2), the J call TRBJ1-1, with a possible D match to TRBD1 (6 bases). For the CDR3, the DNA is TGTGCCAGCAGCCCCATACAGGGAGGGAACACTGAAGCTTTCTTT. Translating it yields CASSPIQGGNTEAFF.